This entry lists 2 T cell receptor beta chains sequenced from one sample in a study of neurological immune-mediated disorders. TCRdb reprocessed the 5' RACE reads with MiXCR, giving one entry per CDR3 protein. The table includes 100,000 or so distinct CDR3 sequences, around 3.3% detected once. Material: PBMCs. These receptors were obtained from a woman younger than 35 with multiple sclerosis.

This clonotype was recorded many times. J is TRBJ1-6 and V is TRBV10-3, with 7 bases aligning to TRBD1. The CDR3 contains 16 residues. Germline assignment: CDR1 ENHRY and CDR2 SYGVKD. The J segment lost 7 bases and the V segment lost 2 bases, leaving 8 bases of the junction unmatched. The CDR3 nucleotides read TGTGCCATCAGTGAGGGGTTTGGGACAGCAAATTCACCCCTCCACTTT. Protein sequence: CAISEGFGTANSPLHF.

This clonotype came up many times. The chain uses TRBV3-1 and TRBJ2-3; TRBD1 aligns across 9 bases. Germline CDR1 and CDR2: LGHDT and YNNKEL (reference sequence). V shed 5 bases and J 4 bases; nucleotides not matched to a gene: 19. The CDR3 totals 19 residues. CDR3 DNA: TGTGCCAGCAGCATTCTGCCCTTGCGCCGGGACAGGGACGCAGATACGCAGTATTTT. It specifies CASSILPLRRDRDADTQYF.